A selection of T cell receptor beta chains follows, all from one sample in a study of shared clonotypes between healthy human individuals. Repertoires were generated with immunoSEQ multiplex PCR, while TCRdb's copy carries only in-frame clones and drops some. The table has some 2.4 million clones, roughly 93% seen once; the top ten hold approximately 0.37%. Sequenced: naive CD4+ T cells from PBMCs. Receptor source: a man aged 18 to 29 in good health. Some clones in this sample may be carry-over from other donors' samples. The CDR3 runs from the conserved cysteine through the conserved F or W. Fields, in order: clone size, J gene, D gene, V gene, CDR3 protein, CDR3 DNA. A D gene is named only where the DNA matches it firmly. Rows may omit the clone size; those that give it use once, few, many or a size class.

NA	TRBJ2-5	TRBD2	TRBV27	CASSNRTSGRMTETQYF	TGTGCCAGCAGTAATCGGACTAGCGGGAGGATGACGGAGACCCAGTACTTC
NA	TRBJ1-3	NA	TRBV5-5	CASSLGGGGSGNTIYF	TGTGCCAGCAGCTTGGGGGGAGGCGGATCTGGAAACACCATATATTTT
NA	TRBJ1-2	TRBD1	TRBV28	CASRIGRGHIYGYTF	TGTGCCAGCAGGATCGGGAGGGGGCATATCTATGGCTACACCTTC
NA	TRBJ1-1	NA	TRBV7-2	CASSLDQWGNTEAFF	TGTGCCAGCAGCTTAGATCAGTGGGGGAACACTGAAGCTTTCTTT
NA	TRBJ1-1	NA	TRBV6-6	CASRGGRSSTLTEAFF	TGTGCCAGCAGGGGAGGGAGGTCTTCAACATTGACTGAAGCTTTCTTT
NA	TRBJ2-1	TRBD2	TRBV29-1	CSVAGIAGYNEQFF	TGCAGCGTTGCGGGGATAGCGGGGTACAATGAGCAGTTCTTC
NA	TRBJ2-2	TRBD2	TRBV10-3	CAISEGSSGRTGELFF	TGTGCCATCAGTGAAGGGTCTAGCGGGAGGACCGGGGAGCTGTTTTTT
once	TRBJ2-5	TRBD1	TRBV28	CASSTRTGGSYETQYF	TGTGCCAGCAGTACACGGACAGGGGGCTCGTATGAGACCCAGTACTTC
NA	TRBJ2-7	NA	TRBV28	CASSRAQAAYEQYF	TGTGCCAGCAGCCGAGCCCAGGCTGCCTACGAGCAGTACTTC
NA	TRBJ1-1	NA	TRBV5-1	CASSLAGRPQNTEAFF	TGCGCCAGCAGCTTAGCGGGCAGGCCACAGAACACTGAAGCTTTCTTT
NA	TRBJ2-1	NA	TRBV7-7	CASSLLKAPYNEQFF	TGTGCCAGCAGCTTATTGAAGGCCCCATACAATGAGCAGTTCTTC